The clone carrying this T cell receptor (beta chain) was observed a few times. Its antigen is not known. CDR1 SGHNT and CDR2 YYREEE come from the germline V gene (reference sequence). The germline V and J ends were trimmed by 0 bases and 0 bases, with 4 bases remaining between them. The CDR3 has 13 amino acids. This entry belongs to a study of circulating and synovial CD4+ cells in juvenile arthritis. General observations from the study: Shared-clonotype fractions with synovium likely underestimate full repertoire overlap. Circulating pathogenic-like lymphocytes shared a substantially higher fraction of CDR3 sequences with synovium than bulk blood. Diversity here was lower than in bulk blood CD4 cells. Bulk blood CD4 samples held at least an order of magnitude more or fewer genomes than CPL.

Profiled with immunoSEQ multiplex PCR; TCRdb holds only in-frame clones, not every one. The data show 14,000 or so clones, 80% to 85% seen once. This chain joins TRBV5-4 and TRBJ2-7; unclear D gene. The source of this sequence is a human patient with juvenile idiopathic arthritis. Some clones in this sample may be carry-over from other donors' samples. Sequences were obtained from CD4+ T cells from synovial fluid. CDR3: CASSLAGSYEQYF. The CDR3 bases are TGTGCCAGCAGCTTGGCCGGCTCCTACGAGCAGTACTTC.